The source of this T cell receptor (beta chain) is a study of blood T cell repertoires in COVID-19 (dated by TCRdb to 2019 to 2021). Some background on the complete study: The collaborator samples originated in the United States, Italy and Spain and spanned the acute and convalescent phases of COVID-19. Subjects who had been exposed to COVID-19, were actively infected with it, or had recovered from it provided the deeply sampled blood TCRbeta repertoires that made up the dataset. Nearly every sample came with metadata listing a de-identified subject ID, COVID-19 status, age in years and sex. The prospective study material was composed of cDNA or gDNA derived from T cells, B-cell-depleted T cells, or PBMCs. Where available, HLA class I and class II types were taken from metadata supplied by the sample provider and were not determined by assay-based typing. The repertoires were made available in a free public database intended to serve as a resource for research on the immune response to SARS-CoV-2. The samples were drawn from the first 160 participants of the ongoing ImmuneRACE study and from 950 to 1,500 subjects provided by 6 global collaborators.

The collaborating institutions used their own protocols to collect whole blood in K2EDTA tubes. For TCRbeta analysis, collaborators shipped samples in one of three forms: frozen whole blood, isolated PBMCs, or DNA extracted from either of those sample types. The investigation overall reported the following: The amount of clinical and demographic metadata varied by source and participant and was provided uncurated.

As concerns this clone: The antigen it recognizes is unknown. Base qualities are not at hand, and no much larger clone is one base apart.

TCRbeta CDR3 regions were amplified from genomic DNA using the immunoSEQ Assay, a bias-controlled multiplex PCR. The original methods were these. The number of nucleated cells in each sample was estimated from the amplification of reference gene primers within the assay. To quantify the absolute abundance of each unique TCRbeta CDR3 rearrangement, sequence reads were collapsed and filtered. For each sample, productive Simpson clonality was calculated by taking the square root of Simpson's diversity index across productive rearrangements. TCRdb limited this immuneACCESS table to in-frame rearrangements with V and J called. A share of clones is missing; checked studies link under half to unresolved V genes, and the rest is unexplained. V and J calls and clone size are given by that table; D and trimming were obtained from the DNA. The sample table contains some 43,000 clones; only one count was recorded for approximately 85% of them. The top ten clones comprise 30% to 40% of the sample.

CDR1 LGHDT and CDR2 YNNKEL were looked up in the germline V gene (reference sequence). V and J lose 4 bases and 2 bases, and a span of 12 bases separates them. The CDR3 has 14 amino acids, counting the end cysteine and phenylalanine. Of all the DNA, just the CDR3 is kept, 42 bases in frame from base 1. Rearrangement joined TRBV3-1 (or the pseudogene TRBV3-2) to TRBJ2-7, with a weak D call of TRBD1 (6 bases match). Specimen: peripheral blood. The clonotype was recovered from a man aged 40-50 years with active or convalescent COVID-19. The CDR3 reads CASSPTGKTYEQYF. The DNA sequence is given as TGTGCCAGCAGCCCAACAGGGAAAACCTACGAGCAGTACTTC.